This TCR beta chain was identified during a study of blood T cells in healthy people across ages. Study details: When template switching was applied, about one barcoded beta molecule was captured per two T cells. Study conclusions and caveats: The fall in TCR beta diversity per million T cells was roughly linear with age.

Germline V gene sequence: CDR1 DFQATT, CDR2 SNEGSKA (reference sequence). This CDR3 is built from 16 residues. Trimming took 6 bases from V and 2 from J; bases not matched to a gene: 12. A remark on this clonotype: As yet, its antigen is unknown.

PCR was performed a second time for roughly 7 to 12 cycles using a sample-barcoded 5' primer and a J-beta primer mix. TCRdb re-called the 5' RACE reads with MiXCR, one entry per CDR3 protein. The table shows 800,000 to 950,000 distinct CDR3 sequences, with roughly 48% occurring only once. The TCR sequence derives from a man under 40 in good health. Sequencing input: blood. This chain links TRBV20-1 with TRBJ2-3, with 9 nucleotides matching TRBD1. CDR3 in DNA: TGCAGTGCCCCGGACAGGGGTAAAGGGAACACAGATACGCAGTATTTT. Translation gives CSAPDRGKGNTDTQYF.